A selection of T cell receptor beta chains follows, all from one sample in a study of CD8+CD57+ T cells in acquired aplastic anemia. In TCRdb, the reads were re-called with MiXCR into one record per CDR3 protein. Among 80,000 to 100,000 distinct CDR3 sequences listed, approximately 73% were seen once. The source material was sorted CD4+, CD8+, or CD8+CD57+ T cells (not recorded which) from PBMCs. These receptors came from a human donor with aplastic anemia. Both conserved end residues are part of each CDR3. Each record gives: clone size, J gene, D gene, V gene, CDR3 DNA, CDR3 protein. A D gene is named only where the DNA matches it firmly. Where a row states a size, it is once, few, many or the class of an expanded clone; other rows omit it.

clone_size: NA; j_call: TRBJ1-6; d_call: TRBD1; v_call: TRBV9; cdr3_nt: TGTGCCAGCAGCGTCGGACAGGGGGATTCACCCCTCCACTTT; cdr3_aa: CASSVGQGDSPLHF
clone_size: NA; j_call: TRBJ1-1; d_call: NA; v_call: TRBV7-8; cdr3_nt: TGTGCCAGCAGCCCGGAAGGGATCGAAGCTTTCTTT; cdr3_aa: CASSPEGIEAFF
clone_size: NA; j_call: TRBJ2-7; d_call: NA; v_call: TRBV6-5; cdr3_nt: TGTGCCAGCAGTTGGGCCCCAACCTACGAGCAGTACTTC; cdr3_aa: CASSWAPTYEQYF
clone_size: NA; j_call: TRBJ1-2; d_call: NA; v_call: TRBV24-1; cdr3_nt: TGTGCCACCAGTCCGGGACAAAACTATGGCTACACCTTC; cdr3_aa: CATSPGQNYGYTF
clone_size: few; j_call: TRBJ2-3; d_call: TRBD2; v_call: TRBV4-2; cdr3_nt: TGTGCCAGCAGCCAAGAATCCAGCGGGGGGGCAGATACGCAGTATTTT; cdr3_aa: CASSQESSGGADTQYF
clone_size: NA; j_call: TRBJ1-6; d_call: TRBD1; v_call: TRBV10-1; cdr3_nt: TGCGCCAGCAGACTCTCGATGGGACAGTGCCCTTATCCCCTCCACTTT; cdr3_aa: CASRLSMGQCPYPLHF
clone_size: NA; j_call: TRBJ2-1; d_call: TRBD1; v_call: TRBV15; cdr3_nt: TGTGCCACCTACGGGACAGAGTACAATGAGCAGTTCTTC; cdr3_aa: CATYGTEYNEQFF
clone_size: many; j_call: TRBJ2-7; d_call: TRBD1; v_call: TRBV4-1; cdr3_nt: TGCGCCAGCAGCCAAGACTGGACAGGACCGGGCTACGAGCAGTACTTC; cdr3_aa: CASSQDWTGPGYEQYF
clone_size: NA; j_call: TRBJ1-5; d_call: NA; v_call: TRBV7-9; cdr3_nt: TGTGCCAGCAGCCAAGGGGACGAGCCCCAGCATTTT; cdr3_aa: CASSQGDEPQHF
clone_size: NA; j_call: TRBJ2-7; d_call: TRBD2; v_call: TRBV7-9; cdr3_nt: TGTGCCAGCAGCTCCGGACTAGCGGGGTCCTACGAGCAGTACTTC; cdr3_aa: CASSSGLAGSYEQYF
clone_size: NA; j_call: TRBJ1-2; d_call: NA; v_call: TRBV19; cdr3_nt: TGTGCCAGTAGTGCCCTCCCGGGACTGGAGAGAGACCCGACCCATGGCTACACCTTC; cdr3_aa: CASSALPGLERDPTHGYTF
clone_size: NA; j_call: TRBJ2-6; d_call: NA; v_call: TRBV6-1; cdr3_nt: TGTGCCAGCAGCCTTCTGGAGGGAACTGGGGCCAACGTCCTGACTTTC; cdr3_aa: CASSLLEGTGANVLTF
clone_size: NA; j_call: TRBJ2-5; d_call: NA; v_call: TRBV7-9; cdr3_nt: TGTGCCAGCAGCTTAGGAACTAGGGAGACCCAGTACTTC; cdr3_aa: CASSLGTRETQYF
clone_size: NA; j_call: TRBJ1-2; d_call: NA; v_call: TRBV29-1; cdr3_nt: TGCAGCGTTGAAAAGGAGGGATGGGATGGCTACACCTTC; cdr3_aa: CSVEKEGWDGYTF
clone_size: once; j_call: TRBJ1-1; d_call: NA; v_call: TRBV27; cdr3_nt: TGTGCCAGCAGTTTATCGGGGCAGGGGAGCACTGAAGCTTTCTTT; cdr3_aa: CASSLSGQGSTEAFF
clone_size: NA; j_call: TRBJ2-7; d_call: NA; v_call: TRBV7-9; cdr3_nt: TGTGCCAGCAGCAAATTCTACGAGCAGTACTTC; cdr3_aa: CASSKFYEQYF
clone_size: NA; j_call: TRBJ2-3; d_call: NA; v_call: TRBV20-1; cdr3_nt: TGCAGTGCTTACCGAGGGAGCGGACCAGATACGCAGTATTTT; cdr3_aa: CSAYRGSGPDTQYF
clone_size: NA; j_call: TRBJ1-4; d_call: TRBD1; v_call: TRBV5-1; cdr3_nt: TGCGCCAGCAGCTTGGGAGGACAGGGAAATGAAAAACTGTTTTTT; cdr3_aa: CASSLGGQGNEKLFF
clone_size: NA; j_call: TRBJ2-1; d_call: TRBD1; v_call: TRBV10-3; cdr3_nt: TGTGCCATCGGACAGGGGAGGAGTGAGCAGTTCTTC; cdr3_aa: CAIGQGRSEQFF
clone_size: NA; j_call: TRBJ2-3; d_call: NA; v_call: TRBV5-1; cdr3_nt: TGCGCCAGCAGCTCTGGGAGCACAGATACGCAGTATTTT; cdr3_aa: CASSSGSTDTQYF
clone_size: NA; j_call: TRBJ2-7; d_call: NA; v_call: TRBV20-1; cdr3_nt: TGCAGTGCAGTACCAGCCCCAAAACTCGAGCAGTACTTC; cdr3_aa: CSAVPAPKLEQYF
clone_size: NA; j_call: TRBJ2-7; d_call: NA; v_call: TRBV5-1; cdr3_nt: TGCGCCAGTCCTGACTACGAGCAGTACTTC; cdr3_aa: CASPDYEQYF
clone_size: NA; j_call: TRBJ2-1; d_call: NA; v_call: TRBV10-3; cdr3_nt: TGTGCCATCAAGGGCTCCTACAATGAGCAGTTCTTC; cdr3_aa: CAIKGSYNEQFF
clone_size: few; j_call: TRBJ2-5; d_call: TRBD1; v_call: TRBV5-1; cdr3_nt: TGCGCCAGCAACCGACAGGGCCGAGAGACCCAGTACTTC; cdr3_aa: CASNRQGRETQYF
clone_size: NA; j_call: TRBJ2-1; d_call: NA; v_call: TRBV11-1; cdr3_nt: TGTGCCTGTAACTTCGTGGGGGGATACAATGAGCAGTTCTTC; cdr3_aa: CACNFVGGYNEQFF
clone_size: NA; j_call: TRBJ2-3; d_call: NA; v_call: TRBV15; cdr3_nt: TGTGCCACCAGCAGTGACCACGTCGGGGATACGCAGTATTTT; cdr3_aa: CATSSDHVGDTQYF
clone_size: NA; j_call: TRBJ2-1; d_call: NA; v_call: TRBV7-8; cdr3_nt: TGTGCCAGCAGCCTGTCGTCGGGCTCCTACAATGAGCAGTTCTTC; cdr3_aa: CASSLSSGSYNEQFF
clone_size: NA; j_call: TRBJ2-3; d_call: NA; v_call: TRBV7-9; cdr3_nt: TGTGCCAGCAGCTGGACTACTAGCACAGATACGCAGTATTTT; cdr3_aa: CASSWTTSTDTQYF
clone_size: few; j_call: TRBJ1-2; d_call: TRBD1; v_call: TRBV9; cdr3_nt: TGTGCCAGCAGCACAGGGGTCGATGGCTACACCTTC; cdr3_aa: CASSTGVDGYTF
clone_size: NA; j_call: TRBJ2-1; d_call: NA; v_call: TRBV20-1; cdr3_nt: TGCGGTGCTAGAGGGGTCGGGGGCTACAATGAGCAGTTCTTC; cdr3_aa: CGARGVGGYNEQFF
clone_size: NA; j_call: TRBJ1-3; d_call: NA; v_call: TRBV20-1; cdr3_nt: TGCAGTGCTGGAACAGGCCCCTTGCCAAACACCATATATTTT; cdr3_aa: CSAGTGPLPNTIYF
clone_size: NA; j_call: TRBJ1-2; d_call: NA; v_call: TRBV5-4; cdr3_nt: TGTGCCAGCAGCTTTCGACAGGCTGACTATGGCTACACCTTC; cdr3_aa: CASSFRQADYGYTF
clone_size: NA; j_call: TRBJ1-2; d_call: NA; v_call: TRBV19; cdr3_nt: TGTGCCAGTAGTATAACTACTAACTACGGCTACACCTTC; cdr3_aa: CASSITTNYGYTF
clone_size: NA; j_call: TRBJ1-2; d_call: TRBD1; v_call: TRBV7-2; cdr3_nt: TGTGCCAGCAGCCAGGGACAGGGCTATGGCTACACCTTC; cdr3_aa: CASSQGQGYGYTF
clone_size: NA; j_call: TRBJ2-7; d_call: TRBD1; v_call: TRBV7-2; cdr3_nt: TGTGCCAGCAGCTTAGGGACAGGTTTGGGAGAGCAGTACTTC; cdr3_aa: CASSLGTGLGEQYF
clone_size: NA; j_call: TRBJ1-1; d_call: NA; v_call: TRBV2; cdr3_nt: TGTGCCAGCAGCAGGGAATTTGAAGCTTTCTTT; cdr3_aa: CASSREFEAFF
clone_size: NA; j_call: TRBJ2-2; d_call: NA; v_call: TRBV19; cdr3_nt: TGTGCCAGTAGTATAGCCAGCACCGGGGAGCTGTTTTTT; cdr3_aa: CASSIASTGELFF
clone_size: medium-sized; j_call: TRBJ2-1; d_call: NA; v_call: TRBV2; cdr3_nt: TGTGCCATCGTGAGGGGATCCTACAATGAGCAGTTCTTC; cdr3_aa: CAIVRGSYNEQFF
clone_size: NA; j_call: TRBJ2-4; d_call: NA; v_call: TRBV7-8; cdr3_nt: TGTGCCAGCAGCTCTCGATGGGAAAACATTCAGTACTTC; cdr3_aa: CASSSRWENIQYF
clone_size: once; j_call: TRBJ2-5; d_call: NA; v_call: TRBV2; cdr3_nt: TGTGCCAGCCCGGGGGCTGTGCAAGAGACCCAGTACTTC; cdr3_aa: CASPGAVQETQYF
clone_size: many; j_call: TRBJ2-1; d_call: TRBD1; v_call: TRBV6-4; cdr3_nt: TGTGCCAGCAGTGGGGGGACAGGGGGCTACAATGAGCAGTTCTTC; cdr3_aa: CASSGGTGGYNEQFF
clone_size: NA; j_call: TRBJ2-7; d_call: NA; v_call: TRBV29-1; cdr3_nt: TGCAGCGTGACTACTACGAGCTACGAGCAGTACTTC; cdr3_aa: CSVTTTSYEQYF
clone_size: NA; j_call: TRBJ1-6; d_call: TRBD1; v_call: TRBV7-9; cdr3_nt: TGTGCCAGCAGCTTGGAGTGGGGGGGACAGTATAATTCACCCCTCCACTTT; cdr3_aa: CASSLEWGGQYNSPLHF
clone_size: many; j_call: TRBJ1-5; d_call: NA; v_call: TRBV3-1; cdr3_nt: TGTGCCAGCAGCCATTTCGAGAGCAATCAGCCCCAGCATTTT; cdr3_aa: CASSHFESNQPQHF